This is a list of T cell receptor beta chains from one sample in a study of CD8+CD57+ T cells in acquired aplastic anemia. In TCRdb, the reads were re-called with MiXCR into one record per CDR3 protein. This table holds 150,000 or so distinct CDR3 sequences, more than 45% found once. The sample consisted of sorted CD4+, CD8+, or CD8+CD57+ T cells (not recorded which) from PBMCs. The receptors were gathered from a human donor with aplastic anemia. CDR3s include the opening cysteine and the closing phenylalanine or tryptophan. Fields, in order: V gene, J gene, CDR3 protein.

TRBV29-1	TRBJ1-1	CSVAETAGNTEAFF
TRBV9	TRBJ1-5	CASSADRGNQPQHF
TRBV9	TRBJ2-7	CASSVEAGGGYEQYF
TRBV2	TRBJ2-5	CASRGDRGTQYF
TRBV7-3	TRBJ2-5	CASGLAGETQYF
TRBV20-1	TRBJ1-6	CSARDSQGNHSPLHF
TRBV2	TRBJ2-7	CASSEGGSHQNEQYF
TRBV6-1	TRBJ1-3	CASAEARSGNTIYF
TRBV24-1	TRBJ2-3	CATSEGQWLDTQYF
TRBV11-2	TRBJ2-2	CASSYKTAGENTGELFF
TRBV6-1	TRBJ2-5	CASSEGGTGAETQYF
TRBV29-1	TRBJ1-3	CSVEGVGPSGDTIYF
TRBV19	TRBJ1-5	CASRGGGPQHF
TRBV5-5	TRBJ1-5	CASSWGGGTQPQHF
TRBV6-5	TRBJ1-2	CASSYSMVEGYTF
TRBV11-2	TRBJ1-1	CASSQPGQEALNTEAFF
TRBV7-2	TRBJ2-5	CASSSVRTQYF
TRBV2	TRBJ1-2	CASSARGYTF
TRBV7-3	TRBJ2-5	CASRRQWMETQYF
TRBV10-3	TRBJ2-3	CAISLSGTDTQYF
TRBV11-2	TRBJ2-1	CASSPGGSRNTGQFF
TRBV24-1	TRBJ1-2	CATSDTPGQGTYGYTF
TRBV9	TRBJ2-5	CASSVGPTKSETQYF
TRBV20-1	TRBJ2-5	CSARGLGTGEQETQYF
TRBV7-7	TRBJ2-2	CASSLSLGQSNTGELFF
TRBV2	TRBJ2-5	CASSEETSGSQETQYF
TRBV27	TRBJ2-7	CASSFGTGPIGEQYF
TRBV19	TRBJ1-1	CASSIEHSLTRAFF
TRBV4-1	TRBJ1-6	CASSHEGRDSPLHF
TRBV10-3	TRBJ1-1	CAISESLGTGGSTEAFF
TRBV20-1	TRBJ1-6	CSAPKPGVNSPLHF
TRBV15	TRBJ2-5	CATSRDLLGTQYF
TRBV7-2	TRBJ2-5	CASSPGLAGGRETQYF
TRBV7-2	TRBJ1-1	CASSLAGQNTEAFF
TRBV15	TRBJ2-5	CATSRTPQETQYF
TRBV2	TRBJ2-2	CASNRDTGELFF
TRBV5-6	TRBJ2-3	CASSLEGGSTDTQYF
TRBV10-1	TRBJ1-5	CAISEGMGVGEPQHF
TRBV15	TRBJ1-2	CATSRARTNYGYTF
TRBV2	TRBJ2-2	CAWRGQREAGELFF
TRBV20-1	TRBJ2-7	CSARDASGGPYEQYF
TRBV15	TRBJ2-4	CATSRTSGADIQYF
TRBV5-4	TRBJ2-2	CASSLVSGGAIGELFF
TRBV19	TRBJ2-7	CASRARGQGSYEQYF
TRBV24-1	-	CATSESGQGAHEQYF
TRBV24-1	TRBJ1-2	CATSAGGGGYTF
TRBV7-2	TRBJ2-6	CASSRVADGANVLTF
TRBV25-1	TRBJ2-3	CASSGQDSGRGYTQYF
TRBV20-1	TRBJ2-3	CSARGGFSTDTQYF
TRBV24-1	TRBJ2-3	CATSDSGQGTDTQYF
TRBV25-1	TRBJ1-4	CASSKGSTNEKLFF
TRBV5-1	TRBJ2-7	CASSKDYEQYF
TRBV10-3	TRBJ2-5	CAISESRDRGLQETQYF
TRBV11-2	TRBJ1-2	CASSLVADRVRYTF
TRBV5-1	TRBJ2-1	CASSWVRSEQFF
TRBV20-1	TRBJ2-3	CSAGETSGSTDTQYF
TRBV5-1	TRBJ1-1	CASRLTMQLNTEAFF
TRBV11-1	TRBJ2-1	CASSPLGSGGSYNEQFF
TRBV19	TRBJ2-6	CASSRGDRAGANVLTF
TRBV19	TRBJ1-5	CASSMSGLSNQPQHF